This T cell receptor beta chain came from a study of blood T cell repertoires in COVID-19. Germline V lookup: CDR1 SGHAT, CDR2 FQNNGV. V lost 1 base to trimming and J lost 1 base, with 11 bases between them. The CDR3 runs 16 residues. Profiled with immunoSEQ multiplex PCR; TCRdb holds only in-frame clones, not every one. The table lists tens of thousands of clones, roughly 74% of them singletons. This clonotype was obtained from a woman aged 80 or over with acute or convalescent COVID-19. V is TRBV11-2 and J is TRBJ2-1; D is unresolved. Sequencing input: peripheral blood. The CDR3 nucleotides are TGTGCCAGCAGCTTAGGTGCTATGCGATCCTACAATGAGCAGTTCTTC. Translated: CASSLGAMRSYNEQFF. The whole variable domain, remainder taken from reference TRBV11-2 and TRBJ2-1, is EAGVAQSPRYKIIEKRQSVAFWCNPISGHATLYWYQQILGQGPKLLIQFQNNGVVDDSQLPKDRFSAERLKGVDSTLKIQPAKLEDSAVYLCASSLGAMRSYNEQFFGPGTRLTVL.